The sequence of this T cell receptor beta chain was determined in a study of cytomegalovirus exposure and HLA in healthy donors. General observations from the study: Most sequenced TCRs were rare (though some public TCRs occurred in many donors).

The PCR made use of 60 Vbeta and 13 Jbeta primers. Repertoires were generated with immunoSEQ multiplex PCR, while TCRdb's copy carries only in-frame clones and drops some. This sample has about 180,000 clones, with more than 60% found just once. This clone was detected a few times. Its antigen is undetermined. The germline CDR1 and CDR2 sequences are MGHDK and SYGVNS. CDR3 length equals 14 residues. The ends were cut back, 5 bases at V and 8 bases at J, with 16 bases in the middle. The chain employs TRBV25-1 and TRBJ2-1; a possible D gene is TRBD1 (5 bases). The source of this sequence is a man younger than 35 in good health and CMV-seronegative. The sequenced material came from PBMCs. CDR3 bases: TGTGCCAGCAGTAAGCAGGGCCAGACCTATGAGCAGTTCTTC. This encodes CASSKQGQTYEQFF.